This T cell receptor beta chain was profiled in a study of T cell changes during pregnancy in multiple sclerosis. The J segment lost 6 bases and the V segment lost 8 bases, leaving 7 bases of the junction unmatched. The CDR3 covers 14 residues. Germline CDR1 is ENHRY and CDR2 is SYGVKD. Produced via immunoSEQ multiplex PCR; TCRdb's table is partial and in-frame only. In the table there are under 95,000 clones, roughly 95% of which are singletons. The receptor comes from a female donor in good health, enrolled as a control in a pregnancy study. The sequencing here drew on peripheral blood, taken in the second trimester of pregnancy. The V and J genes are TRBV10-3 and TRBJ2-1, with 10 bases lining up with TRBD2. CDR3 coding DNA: TGTGCCATCGGGAGCGGGGGGGCTGGCAATGAGCAGTTCTTC. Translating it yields CAIGSGGAGNEQFF.